The table lists the clone carrying this TCR beta chain with a few counts. The antigen remains unidentified. The sample originates from a study of glioma-infiltrating T cells. Study summary: Low-grade gliomas were grade II; glioblastomas were grade IV at initial diagnosis. The study, taken as a whole, reports: A blood CDR3 motif signature was depleted in highly divergent patients. Tissue-blood divergence was below expectation in non-neoplastic patients, above in gliomas.

Using RNA template, CDR3s of TCR alpha and beta were amplified with iRepertoire arm-PCR. TCRdb called the multiplex PCR reads again in MiXCR, with one record for every CDR3 protein. The sample lists 300,000 to 450,000 distinct CDR3 sequences, roughly two fifths occurring once. Germline CDR1 and CDR2: MNHNS and SASEGT. Trimming removed 7 bases at V and 0 bases at J, with 13 bases between. The CDR3 has 15 residues. The chain uses TRBV6-1 and TRBJ1-5; D remains ambiguous. The sequence derives from a human donor with low-grade glioma or glioblastoma, undergoing nonglioma brain surgery, or in good health (not recorded which). Sequencing was carried out using glioma tissue, nonneoplastic brain tissue, or PBMCs (not recorded which). The DNA for the CDR3 is TGTGCCAGCATCGGGTCCTTGAATAGCAATCAGCCCCAGCATTTT. It yields the protein CASIGSLNSNQPQHF.